The present entry profiles one TCR beta chain with its context. The data belong to a study of shared clonotypes between healthy human individuals. Germline V gives CDR1 SGHNT, CDR2 YYREEE (reference sequence). This CDR3 is built from 14 residues. Unmatched junction bases numbered 6, after V lost 4 bases and J lost 6 bases. Libraries were prepared by immunoSEQ multiplex PCR; TCRdb keeps only in-frame clonotypes and omits some of them. The table has 2 million to 2.5 million clones, more than 85% seen once. The TCR originated in a man aged 18-30 years in good health. Some clones in this sample may be carry-over from other donors' samples. V and J are TRBV5-4 and TRBJ2-7; TRBD1 matches at 11 bases. The source material was naive CD4+ T cells from PBMCs. The subset is: CD45RA+ positively selected. CDR3 DNA sequence: TGTGCCAGCAGCCGTGCCGGGACAGGGGGCGAGCAGTACTTC. Translated, it gives CASSRAGTGGEQYF.